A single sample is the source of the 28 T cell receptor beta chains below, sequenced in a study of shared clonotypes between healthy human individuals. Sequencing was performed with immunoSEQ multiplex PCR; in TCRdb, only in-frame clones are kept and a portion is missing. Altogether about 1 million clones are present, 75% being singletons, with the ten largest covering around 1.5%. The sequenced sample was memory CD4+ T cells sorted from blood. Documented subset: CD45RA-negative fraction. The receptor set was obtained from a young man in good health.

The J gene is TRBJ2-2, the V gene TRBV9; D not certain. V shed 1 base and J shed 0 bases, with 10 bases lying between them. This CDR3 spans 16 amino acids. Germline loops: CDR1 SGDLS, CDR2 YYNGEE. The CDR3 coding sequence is TGTGCCAGCAGCGTACATGCCTTGGCGAACACCGGGGAGCTGTTTTTT. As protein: CASSVHALANTGELFF.

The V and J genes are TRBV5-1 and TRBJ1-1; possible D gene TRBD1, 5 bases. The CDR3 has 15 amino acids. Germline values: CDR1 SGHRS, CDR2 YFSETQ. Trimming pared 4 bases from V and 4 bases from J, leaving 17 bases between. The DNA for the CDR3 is TGCGCCAGCAGCGGGGGGGACCGCCTCAGCACTGAAGCTTTCTTT. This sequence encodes CASSGGDRLSTEAFF.

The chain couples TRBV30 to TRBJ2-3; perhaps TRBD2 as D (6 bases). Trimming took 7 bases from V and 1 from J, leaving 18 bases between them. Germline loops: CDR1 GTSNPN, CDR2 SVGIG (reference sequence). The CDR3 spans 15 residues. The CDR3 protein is CASTQAEGGTDTQYF. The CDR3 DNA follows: TGTGCCTCGACCCAAGCGGAGGGAGGCACAGATACGCAGTATTTT.

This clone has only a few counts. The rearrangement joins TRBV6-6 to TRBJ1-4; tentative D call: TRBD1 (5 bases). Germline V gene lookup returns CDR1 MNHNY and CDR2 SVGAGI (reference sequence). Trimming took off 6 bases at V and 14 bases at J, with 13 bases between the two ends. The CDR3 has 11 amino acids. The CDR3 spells CASRGEGYLFF. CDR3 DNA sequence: TGTGCCAGCAGGGGGGAGGGGTATCTGTTTTTT.

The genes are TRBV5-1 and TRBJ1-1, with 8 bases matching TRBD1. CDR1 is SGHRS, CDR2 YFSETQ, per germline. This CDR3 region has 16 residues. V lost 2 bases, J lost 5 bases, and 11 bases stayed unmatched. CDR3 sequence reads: CASSLANTQGETEAFF. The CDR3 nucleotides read TGCGCCAGCAGCTTAGCCAACACACAGGGGGAAACTGAAGCTTTCTTT.

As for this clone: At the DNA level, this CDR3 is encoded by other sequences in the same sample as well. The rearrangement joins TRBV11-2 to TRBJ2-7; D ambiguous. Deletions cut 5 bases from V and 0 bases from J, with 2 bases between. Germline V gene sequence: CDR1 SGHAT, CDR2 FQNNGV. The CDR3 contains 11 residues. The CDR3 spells CASSPSYEQYF. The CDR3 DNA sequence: TGTGCCAGCAGCCCCTCCTACGAGCAGTACTTC. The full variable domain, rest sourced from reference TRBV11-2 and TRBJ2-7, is EAGVAQSPRYKIIEKRQSVAFWCNPISGHATLYWYQQILGQGPKLLIQFQNNGVVDDSQLPKDRFSAERLKGVDSTLKIQPAKLEDSAVYLCASSPSYEQYFGPGTRLTVT.

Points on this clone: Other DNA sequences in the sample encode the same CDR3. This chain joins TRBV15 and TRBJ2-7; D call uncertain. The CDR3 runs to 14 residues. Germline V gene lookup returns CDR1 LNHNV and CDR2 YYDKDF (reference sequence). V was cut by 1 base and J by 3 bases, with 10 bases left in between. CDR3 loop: CATSRALYSYEQYF. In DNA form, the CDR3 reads TGTGCCACCAGCAGAGCACTATACAGCTACGAGCAGTACTTC.

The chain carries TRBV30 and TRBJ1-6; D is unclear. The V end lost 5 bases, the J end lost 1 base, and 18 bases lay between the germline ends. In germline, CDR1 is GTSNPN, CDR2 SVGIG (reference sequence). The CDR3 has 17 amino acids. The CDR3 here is CAWLPAHTKSYNSPLHF. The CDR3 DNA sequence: TGTGCCTGGCTACCGGCCCACACAAAATCCTATAATTCACCCCTCCACTTT.

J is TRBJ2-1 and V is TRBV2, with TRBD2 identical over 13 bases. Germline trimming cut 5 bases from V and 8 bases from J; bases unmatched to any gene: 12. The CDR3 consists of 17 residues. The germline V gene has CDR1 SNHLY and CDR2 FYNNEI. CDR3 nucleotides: TGTGCCAGCAGTAAACAAAGACTAGCGGGGGGTTCAGATGAGCAGTTCTTC. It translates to CASSKQRLAGGSDEQFF.

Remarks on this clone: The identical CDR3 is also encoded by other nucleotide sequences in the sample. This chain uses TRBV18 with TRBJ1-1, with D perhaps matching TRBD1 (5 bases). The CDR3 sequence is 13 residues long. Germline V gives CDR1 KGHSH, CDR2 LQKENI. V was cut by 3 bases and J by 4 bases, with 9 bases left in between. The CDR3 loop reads CASSPVGGTEAFF. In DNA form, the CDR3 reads TGTGCCAGCTCACCCGTCGGGGGCACTGAAGCTTTCTTT.

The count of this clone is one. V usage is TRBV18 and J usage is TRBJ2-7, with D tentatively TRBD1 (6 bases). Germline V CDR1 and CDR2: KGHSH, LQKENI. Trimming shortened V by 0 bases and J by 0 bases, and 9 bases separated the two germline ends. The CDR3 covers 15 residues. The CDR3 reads CASSPPDRSSYEQYF. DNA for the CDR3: TGTGCCAGCTCACCACCGGACAGAAGCTCCTACGAGCAGTACTTC.

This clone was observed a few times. DNA of the CDR3: TGTGCCAGCAGCCGCGGGGAGAGGGGAAACATTCAGTACTTC. Translation: CASSRGERGNIQYF. The chain links TRBV5-4 to TRBJ2-4; D is possibly TRBD2 (6 bases). This CDR3 has 14 amino acids. Germline-derived CDR1 and CDR2 are SGHNT and YYREEE (reference sequence). Trimming took off 4 bases at V and 6 bases at J, with 14 bases between the two ends.

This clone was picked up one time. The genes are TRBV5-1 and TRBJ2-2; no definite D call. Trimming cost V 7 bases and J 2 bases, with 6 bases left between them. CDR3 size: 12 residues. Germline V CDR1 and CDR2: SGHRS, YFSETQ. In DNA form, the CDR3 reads TGCGCCAGCGGGAAAAACACCGGGGAGCTGTTTTTT. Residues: CASGKNTGELFF.

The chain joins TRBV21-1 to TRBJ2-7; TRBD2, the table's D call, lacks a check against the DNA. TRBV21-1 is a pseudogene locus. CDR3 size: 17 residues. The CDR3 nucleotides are TGTGCCAGCAGGATTGGGGTAGCGGGAGAGGTCTCCTACGAGCAGTACTTC. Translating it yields CASRIGVAGEVSYEQYF.

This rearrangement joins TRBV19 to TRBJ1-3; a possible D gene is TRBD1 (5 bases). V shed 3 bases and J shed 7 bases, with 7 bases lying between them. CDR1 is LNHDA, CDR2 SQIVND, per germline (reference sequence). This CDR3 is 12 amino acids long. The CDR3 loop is CASSIWGNTIYF. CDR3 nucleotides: TGTGCCAGTAGTATCTGGGGGAACACCATATATTTT.

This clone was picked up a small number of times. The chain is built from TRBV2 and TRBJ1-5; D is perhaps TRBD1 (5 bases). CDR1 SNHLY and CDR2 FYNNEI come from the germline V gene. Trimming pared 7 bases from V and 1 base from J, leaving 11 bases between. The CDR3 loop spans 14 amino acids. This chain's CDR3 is CASNQGPSNQPQHF. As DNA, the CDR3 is TGTGCCAGCAACCAGGGACCGAGCAATCAGCCCCAGCATTTT.

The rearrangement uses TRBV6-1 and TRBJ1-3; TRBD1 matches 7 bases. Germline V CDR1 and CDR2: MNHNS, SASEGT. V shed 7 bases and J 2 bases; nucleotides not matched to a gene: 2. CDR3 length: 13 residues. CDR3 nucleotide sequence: TGTGCCAGCATAGGGACAGCTGGAAACACCATATATTTT. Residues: CASIGTAGNTIYF.

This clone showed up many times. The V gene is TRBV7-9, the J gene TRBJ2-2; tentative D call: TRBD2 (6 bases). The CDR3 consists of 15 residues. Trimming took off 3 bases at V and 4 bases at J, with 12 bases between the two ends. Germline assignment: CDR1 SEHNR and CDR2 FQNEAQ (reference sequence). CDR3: CASSLGGIPTGELFF. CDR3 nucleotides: TGTGCCAGCAGCTTGGGCGGGATTCCCACCGGGGAGCTGTTTTTT.

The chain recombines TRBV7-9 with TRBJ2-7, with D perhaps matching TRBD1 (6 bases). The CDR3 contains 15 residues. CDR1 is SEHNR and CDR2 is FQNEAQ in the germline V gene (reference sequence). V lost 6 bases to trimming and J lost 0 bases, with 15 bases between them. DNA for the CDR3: TGTGCCAGCAGTTGGGGACACAGAAGCTCCTACGAGCAGTACTTC. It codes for CASSWGHRSSYEQYF.

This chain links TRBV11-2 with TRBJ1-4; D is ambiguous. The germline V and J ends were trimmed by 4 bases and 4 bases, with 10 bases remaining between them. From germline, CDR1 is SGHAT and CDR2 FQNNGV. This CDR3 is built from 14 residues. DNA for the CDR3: TGTGCCAGCAGCTATACCTCAAATAATGAAAAACTGTTTTTT. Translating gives CASSYTSNNEKLFF.

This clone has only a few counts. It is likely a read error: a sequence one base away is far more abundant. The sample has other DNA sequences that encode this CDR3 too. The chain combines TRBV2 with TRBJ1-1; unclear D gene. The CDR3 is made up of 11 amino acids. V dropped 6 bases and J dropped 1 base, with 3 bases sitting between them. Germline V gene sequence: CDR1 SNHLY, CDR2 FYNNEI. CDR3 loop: CASSENTEAFF. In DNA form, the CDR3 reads TGTGCCAGCAGCGAGAACACTGAAGCTTTCTTT.

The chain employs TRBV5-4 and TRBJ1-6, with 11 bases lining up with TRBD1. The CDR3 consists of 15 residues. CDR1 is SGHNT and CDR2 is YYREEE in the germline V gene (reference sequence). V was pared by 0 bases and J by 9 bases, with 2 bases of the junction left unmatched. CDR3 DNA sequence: TGTGCCAGCAGCTTGGGGACAGGGGGCCCTTCACCCCTCCACTTT. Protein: CASSLGTGGPSPLHF.

The CDR3, as DNA: TGTGCCAGCTCACCCTTCTCGGGGGTATTGTACGAGCAGTACTTC. Translating it yields CASSPFSGVLYEQYF. The rearrangement joins TRBV18 to TRBJ2-7; D is possibly TRBD2 (6 bases). The V end was cut by 3 bases, the J end by 4 bases, with 16 bases between. CDR3 length equals 15 residues. Germline V gives CDR1 KGHSH, CDR2 LQKENI. Drawing the rest from reference TRBV18 and TRBJ2-7, the complete variable domain is NAGVMQNPRHLVRRRGQEARLRCSPMKGHSHVYWYRQLPEEGLKFMVYLQKENIIDESGMPKERFSAEFPKEGPSILRIQQVVRGDSAAYFCASSPFSGVLYEQYFGPGTRLTVT.

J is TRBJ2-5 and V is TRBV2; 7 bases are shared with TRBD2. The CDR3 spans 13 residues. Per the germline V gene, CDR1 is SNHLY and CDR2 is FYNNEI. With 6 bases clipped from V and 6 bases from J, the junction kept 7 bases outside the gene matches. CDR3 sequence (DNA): TGTGCCAGCAGCCAAACTAGCGAGCAGACCCAGTACTTC. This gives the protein CASSQTSEQTQYF.

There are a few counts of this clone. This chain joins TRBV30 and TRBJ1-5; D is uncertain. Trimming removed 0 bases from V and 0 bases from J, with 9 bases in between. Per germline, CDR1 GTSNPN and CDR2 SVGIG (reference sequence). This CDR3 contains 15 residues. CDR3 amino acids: CAWSVSGLSNQPQHF. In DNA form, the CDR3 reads TGTGCCTGGAGTGTTTCAGGACTTAGCAATCAGCCCCAGCATTTT.

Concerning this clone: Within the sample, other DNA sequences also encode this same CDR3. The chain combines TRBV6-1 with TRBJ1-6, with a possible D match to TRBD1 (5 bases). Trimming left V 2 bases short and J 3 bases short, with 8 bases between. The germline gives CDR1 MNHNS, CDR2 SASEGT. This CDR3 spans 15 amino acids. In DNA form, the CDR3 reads TGTGCCAGCAGTGAAAGGGACGGCTATAATTCACCCCTCCACTTT. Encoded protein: CASSERDGYNSPLHF.

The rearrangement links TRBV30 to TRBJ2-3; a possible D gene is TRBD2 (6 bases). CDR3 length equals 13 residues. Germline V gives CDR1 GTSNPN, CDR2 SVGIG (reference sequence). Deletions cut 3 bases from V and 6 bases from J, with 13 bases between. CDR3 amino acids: CAWRMRGADTQYF. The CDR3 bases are TGTGCCTGGAGGATGCGGGGTGCGGATACGCAGTATTTT.

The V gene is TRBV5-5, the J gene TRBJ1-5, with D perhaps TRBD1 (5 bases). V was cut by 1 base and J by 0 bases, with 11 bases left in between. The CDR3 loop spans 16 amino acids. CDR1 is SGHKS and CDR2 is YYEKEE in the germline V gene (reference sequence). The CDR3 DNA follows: TGTGCCAGCAGCTTGTCCTTGGGGGTTAGCAATCAGCCCCAGCATTTT. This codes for CASSLSLGVSNQPQHF.